The clone carrying this T cell receptor (beta chain) was found a few times. Antigen: not known. The V and J ends lost 1 base and 1 base respectively, with 5 bases between them. This CDR3 is 14 amino acids long. Germline loops: CDR1 SGHVS, CDR2 FQNEAQ. No fewer than two post-ART and no fewer than one pre-ART PBMC samples existed for each donor. The samples comprised about 0.95-11 million cryopreserved PBMC ahead of DNA extraction. This entry is derived from a study of long-term antiretroviral therapy in people with HIV. Notes on the study in general: Post-treatment diversity went higher with ART but stayed below transplant donor controls.

The assay used was immunoSEQ (version v3.0), run at survey level. This table comes from immunoSEQ multiplex PCR, and its TCRdb copy is limited to in-frame clones, with some not included. The sample comprises 25,000 to 35,000 clones, 65% to 85% of which are singletons, and 8.2% rests with the top ten. V usage is TRBV7-8 and J usage is TRBJ1-5, with unresolved D. The clonotype comes from a woman aged 50 to 60 with HIV. The sample here was unsorted PBMCs, taken 3.1 years after starting antiretroviral therapy. The CDR3 DNA follows: TGTGCCAGCAGCTTAGTGCAGAGCAATCAGCCCCAGCATTTT. Translation gives CASSLVQSNQPQHF.